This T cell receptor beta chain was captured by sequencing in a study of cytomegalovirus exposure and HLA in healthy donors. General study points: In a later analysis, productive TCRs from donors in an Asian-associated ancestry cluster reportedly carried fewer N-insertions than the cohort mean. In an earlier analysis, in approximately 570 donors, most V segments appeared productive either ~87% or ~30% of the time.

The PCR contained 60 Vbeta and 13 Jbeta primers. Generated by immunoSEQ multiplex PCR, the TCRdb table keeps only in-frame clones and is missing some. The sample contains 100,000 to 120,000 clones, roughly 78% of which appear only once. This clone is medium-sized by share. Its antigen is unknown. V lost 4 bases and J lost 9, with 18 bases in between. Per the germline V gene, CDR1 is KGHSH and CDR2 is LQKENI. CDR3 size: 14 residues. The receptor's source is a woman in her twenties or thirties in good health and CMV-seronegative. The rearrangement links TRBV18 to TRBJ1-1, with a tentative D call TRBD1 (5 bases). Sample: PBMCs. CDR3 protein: CASSQTLQEGKAFF. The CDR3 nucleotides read TGTGCCAGCTCACAGACACTACAGGAGGGAAAAGCTTTCTTT.